This T cell receptor (beta chain) was found in a study of blood T cell repertoires in COVID-19. In the authors' workflow: How many nucleated cells were present was estimated from reference gene primer amplification. Some clones are missing from TCRdb's copy, which holds only in-frame ones; the method was immunoSEQ multiplex PCR. That table furnishes V, J and clone size, whereas the DNA furnished D and trimming. The data contain about 410,000 clones, about 89% of them seen just once; the ten biggest clones take up around 1.5%. Seattle cases were enrolled at active infection and followed longitudinally. The V and J ends lost 6 bases and 4 bases, in that order; junction bases with no gene match: 8. The CDR3 covers 14 residues. Germline V gene data show CDR1 as MNHEY and CDR2 as SVGEGT.

The receptor comes from a woman in her thirties or forties with COVID-19, enrolled during active disease. What was sequenced was peripheral blood. The V and J genes are TRBV6-2 or TRBV6-3 and TRBJ1-1, with 7 bases aligning to TRBD1. The DNA for the CDR3 is TGTGCCAGCAGCTTCATACAGGGGCCCACTGAAGCTTTCTTT. Encoded protein: CASSFIQGPTEAFF.